Below are 12 T cell receptor beta chains sequenced from a single sample in a study of blood T cells in healthy people across ages (dated by TCRdb to about 2015). Library construction relied on 5' RACE. A second PCR of roughly 7 to 11 cycles was performed with a sample-barcoded 5' primer and a J-beta primer mix. TCRdb trimmed public reads at Q25 via fastp, called clones via MiXCR and kept in-frame beta chains. Each entry merges the rows of one CDR3 protein and shows their most common DNA and genes. In this sample the table shows some 1,800,000 distinct CDR3 sequences, 39% of which occur a single time. The ten largest clones represent 20% to 25% of the sample. The sample comprised blood. These receptors came from a human donor in good health.

This clonotype occurred a few times. This chain uses TRBV6-2 or TRBV6-3 with TRBJ2-5, with 7 bases identical to TRBD2. Germline loops: CDR1 MNHEY, CDR2 SVGEGT. The CDR3 is 15 amino acids. V was clipped by 4 bases and J by 5 bases; unmatched bases: 10. CDR3 loop: CASSSGGSWRETQYF. Here the CDR3 DNA reads TGTGCCAGCAGTTCTGGCGGGAGTTGGCGGGAGACCCAGTACTTC.

The chain employs TRBV5-8 and TRBJ2-3; 10 positions agree with TRBD2. Looked up from germline, CDR1 is SGHTS and CDR2 is YDEGEE. The CDR3 has 15 residues. With V trimmed by 4 bases and J by 0 bases, 2 bases remained unmatched. The CDR3 loop reads CASSSGGESTDTQYF. The CDR3 region has the DNA TGTGCCAGCAGCAGCGGGGGGGAAAGCACAGATACGCAGTATTTT.

This chain connects TRBV5-5 to TRBJ1-2, with D hard to call. Germline V gives CDR1 SGHKS, CDR2 YYEKEE (reference sequence). V was cut by 7 bases and J by 4 bases, with 17 bases left in between. The CDR3 is 14 amino acids. The CDR3 DNA is TGTGCCAGCGTCGGAGGTGACACGACCTATGGCTACACCTTC. It translates to CASVGGDTTYGYTF.

This chain joins TRBV4-3 and TRBJ2-1, with 7 bases that match TRBD2. The germline V gene encodes CDR1 LGHNA and CDR2 YSLEER. J gave up 4 bases and V 0 bases, and 12 bases lay outside the gene matches. This CDR3 contains 18 residues. CDR3 nucleotide sequence: TGCGCCAGCAGCCAAGATCGACCGGGGCGGGGGTCATACAATGAGCAGTTCTTC. It codes for CASSQDRPGRGSYNEQFF.

The J gene is TRBJ1-4, the V gene TRBV4-2, with unresolved D. This CDR3 has 18 amino acids. The ends were cut back, 0 bases at V and 0 bases at J, with 14 bases in the middle. Germline V gene data show CDR1 as LGHNA and CDR2 as YNFKEQ. The CDR3 loop reads CASSQEDVGYATNEKLFF. In DNA form, the CDR3 reads TGTGCCAGCAGCCAAGAAGACGTGGGTTATGCAACTAATGAAAAACTGTTTTTT.

This clonotype has a handful of counts. This chain uses TRBV24-1 with TRBJ2-7; the match to TRBD1 covers 8 bases. This CDR3 comprises 13 residues. The V and J ends lost 9 bases and 2 bases, in that order; junction bases with no gene match: 5. The germline gives CDR1 KGHDR, CDR2 SFDVKD. This CDR3 is CATGTGGTYEQYF. DNA for the CDR3: TGTGCCACCGGTACAGGGGGAACCTACGAGCAGTACTTC.

The chain couples TRBV20-1 to TRBJ2-4; TRBD2 matches at 10 bases. The CDR3 spans 12 residues. V trimming: 6 bases; J trimming: 6 bases; junction bases outside the gene matches: 2. Germline V CDR1 and CDR2: DFQATT, SNEGSKA (reference sequence). The CDR3 DNA sequence: TGCAGTGCGGGACTAGCGACAAACATTCAGTACTTC. It encodes CSAGLATNIQYF.

A word on this clonotype: Compared with germline, one end of the junction differs, possibly owing to a read error. V gene TRBV12-3 or TRBV12-4 combines with J gene TRBJ2-3, with 14 bases matching TRBD2. The length of the CDR3 is 17 residues. This CDR3 reads CASSFRLAGGLSDAQYF. The CDR3 nucleotides are TGTGCCAGCAGTTTCCGACTAGCGGGGGGGCTATCAGATGCGCAGTATTTT.

The chain combines TRBV5-1 with TRBJ1-1, with TRBD1 matching over 7 bases. The CDR3 sequence is 14 residues long. The germline V gene encodes CDR1 SGHRS and CDR2 YFSETQ. Losses at the gene ends were 4 bases for V and 5 bases for J; bases not matched to a gene: 8. The CDR3 nucleotides are TGCGCCAGCAGCCTGGGACAGAGGGAGACTGAAGCTTTCTTT. This sequence encodes CASSLGQRETEAFF.

This clonotype appeared a few times. The chain combines TRBV6-2 or TRBV6-3 with TRBJ2-5, with 7 bases aligning to TRBD2. V dropped 7 bases and J dropped 11; count of bases not matched to a gene: 16. The CDR3 extends over 14 amino acids. From germline, CDR1 is MNHEY and CDR2 SVGEGT. The CDR3 bases are TGTGCCAGCAATAATCTGGACGGGACTACGATGCAGTACTTC. Encoded protein: CASNNLDGTTMQYF.

This chain links TRBV12-3 or TRBV12-4 with TRBJ2-5; tentative D call: TRBD2 (5 bases). CDR3 length equals 13 residues. V shed 3 bases and J shed 5 bases, with 10 bases lying between them. In nucleotides, the CDR3 is TGTGCCAGCAGTTTCCGGGCGGGTGAGACCCAGTACTTC. It translates to CASSFRAGETQYF.

This clonotype was detected a few times. This rearrangement joins TRBV11-3 to TRBJ2-5; D is undetermined. V was shortened by 9 bases and J by 2 bases, with 10 bases between the two germline ends. This CDR3 comprises 12 residues. Per germline, CDR1 SGHNT and CDR2 YENEEA. The CDR3 reads CASTKGQETQYF. For the CDR3, the DNA is TGTGCCAGTACAAAAGGGCAAGAGACCCAGTACTTC.